Below are 7 T cell receptor beta chains sequenced from a single sample in a study of follicular helper T cells after annual influenza vaccination. The time point here: 2015-2016 season, 7 days after influenza vaccination. Assay used: immunoSEQ multiplex PCR; TCRdb lists only in-frame clones, some missing. The sample records 5,500 to 7,500 clones, around 80% being singletons. This specimen was CXCR5- memory CD4+ T cells sorted from blood, taken 7 days after influenza vaccination. The receptors shown here come from an adult who received the influenza vaccine.

This rearrangement joins TRBV15 to TRBJ1-5; D possibly corresponds to TRBD1 (5 bases). V was pared by 1 base and J by 3 bases, with 7 bases between. CDR1 is LNHNV and CDR2 is YYDKDF in the germline V gene (reference sequence). The CDR3 covers 14 residues. CDR3: CATSRGRVNQPQHF. CDR3 DNA sequence: TGTGCCACCAGCAGAGGCAGGGTCAATCAGCCCCAGCATTTT. Full variable domain (rest looked up from reference TRBV15 and TRBJ1-5): DAMVIQNPRYQVTQFGKPVTLSCSQTLNHNVMYWYQQKSSQAPKLLFHYYDKDFNNEADTPDNFQSRRPNTSFCFLDIRSPGLGDTAMYLCATSRGRVNQPQHFGDGTRLSIL.

This clone was seen more than once but under ten times. The chain recombines TRBV19 with TRBJ2-1; 7 nucleotides align to TRBD2. The J segment lost 0 bases and the V segment lost 7 bases, leaving 18 bases of the junction unmatched. The germline V gene has CDR1 LNHDA and CDR2 SQIVND (reference sequence). The CDR3 contains 19 residues. CDR3 DNA sequence: TGTGCCAGTATAGGGGCGGGTGTTACTAGCGAGAGCTCCTACAATGAGCAGTTCTTC. Translating it yields CASIGAGVTSESSYNEQFF.

The J gene is TRBJ2-7, the V gene TRBV10-3, with D uncertain. CDR3 length: 11 residues. The germline CDR1 and CDR2 sequences are ENHRY and SYGVKD. The ends were cut back, 6 bases at V and 2 bases at J, with 5 bases in the middle. The DNA of the CDR3 is TGTGCCATCAGCCAAACCTACGAGCAGTACTTC. As protein: CAISQTYEQYF.

As DNA, the CDR3 is TGTGCCATCAGGGGGACGTTGTATAGCTCCTACAATGAGCAGTTCTTC. Its protein is CAIRGTLYSSYNEQFF. This chain connects TRBV10-3 to TRBJ2-1, with D possibly called TRBD1 or TRBD2 (5 bases each). The V end was cut by 6 bases, the J end by 0 bases, with 15 bases between. The CDR3 is 16 amino acids. The germline V gene has CDR1 ENHRY and CDR2 SYGVKD.

This clone was seen once. The rearrangement joins TRBV18 to TRBJ1-1, with D uncertain. This CDR3 has 15 residues. Germline assignment: CDR1 KGHSH and CDR2 LQKENI. V was trimmed by 2 bases and J by 5 bases, leaving 15 bases between them. The chain's CDR3 is CASSPGPRPDTEAFF. The CDR3 nucleotides read TGTGCCAGCTCACCAGGGCCCCGACCGGATACTGAAGCTTTCTTT.

The chain links TRBV5-1 to TRBJ2-1; 9 nucleotides line up with TRBD2. J gave up 8 bases and V 0 bases, and 9 bases lay outside the gene matches. Germline CDR1 SGHRS, CDR2 YFSETQ. The CDR3 extends over 16 amino acids. The CDR3 region has the DNA TGCGCCAGCAGCTTGGCCGCGGGAGGGGGCCGCGATGAGCAGTTCTTC. Translating it yields CASSLAAGGGRDEQFF.

The V and J genes are TRBV5-1 and TRBJ1-2, with 11 bases matching TRBD1. Germline loops: CDR1 SGHRS, CDR2 YFSETQ. V was pared by 5 bases and J by 8 bases, with 8 bases of the junction left unmatched. The CDR3 covers 14 residues. CDR3: CASSFGQGAYGYTF. The CDR3 nucleotides are TGCGCCAGCAGTTTCGGACAGGGGGCTTACGGCTACACCTTC.